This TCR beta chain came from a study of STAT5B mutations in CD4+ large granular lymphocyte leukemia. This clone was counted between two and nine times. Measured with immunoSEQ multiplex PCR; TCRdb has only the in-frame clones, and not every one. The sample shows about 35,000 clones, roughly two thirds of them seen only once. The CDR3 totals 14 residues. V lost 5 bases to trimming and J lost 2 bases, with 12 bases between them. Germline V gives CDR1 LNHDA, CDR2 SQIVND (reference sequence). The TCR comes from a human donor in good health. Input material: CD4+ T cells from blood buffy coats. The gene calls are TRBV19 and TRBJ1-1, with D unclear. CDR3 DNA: TGTGCCAGTAGTGGAGGGCTCGGTAACACTGAAGCTTTCTTT. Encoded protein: CASSGGLGNTEAFF.